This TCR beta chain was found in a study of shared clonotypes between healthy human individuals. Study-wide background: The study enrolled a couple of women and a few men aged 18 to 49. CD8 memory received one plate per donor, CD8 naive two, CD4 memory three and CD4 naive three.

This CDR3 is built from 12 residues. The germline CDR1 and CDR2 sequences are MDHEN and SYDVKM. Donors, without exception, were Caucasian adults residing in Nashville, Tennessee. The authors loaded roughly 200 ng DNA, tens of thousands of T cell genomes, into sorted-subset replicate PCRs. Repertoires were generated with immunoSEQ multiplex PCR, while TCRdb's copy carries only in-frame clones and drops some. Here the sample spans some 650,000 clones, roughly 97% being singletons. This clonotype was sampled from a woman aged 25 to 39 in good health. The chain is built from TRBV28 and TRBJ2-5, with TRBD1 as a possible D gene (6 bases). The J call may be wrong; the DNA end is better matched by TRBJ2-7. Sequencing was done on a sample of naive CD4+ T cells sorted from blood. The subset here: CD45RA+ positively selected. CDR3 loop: CASSPGVYEQYF. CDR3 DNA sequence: TGTGCCAGCAGTCCAGGGGTCTACGAGCAGTACTTC.